The present TCR beta chain was sequenced within a study of T cells of healthy individuals. TCRdb called the 5' RACE reads again in MiXCR, with one record for every CDR3 protein. The table has around 80,000 distinct CDR3 sequences, approximately 5.4% seen once. This clonotype was detected many times. V shed 4 bases and J 7 bases; nucleotides not matched to a gene: 3. Germline CDR1 is SGDLS and CDR2 is YYNGEE. The CDR3 is 14 residues long. V gene TRBV9 combines with J gene TRBJ2-2; TRBD2 agrees at 11 bases. This clonotype originated in a female donor in good health. CDR3 sequence: CASSTGLAVGELFF. The CDR3 nucleotides are TGTGCCAGCAGCACGGGACTAGCGGTCGGGGAGCTGTTTTTT.